This T cell receptor beta chain was captured in a study of cytomegalovirus exposure and HLA in healthy donors. Study-wide results and caveats: Earlier analysis looked at TCR beta V segments, and most were productive about 90% or about 30% of the time. Available immune exposure information was restricted to CMV serostatus only. TCR sequences were mostly rare, though some public TCRs occurred in many donors.

A remark on this clone: Its antigen is not known.

The CDR3 length is 13 residues. Germline V gene data show CDR1 as SGHDT and CDR2 as YYEEEE. J was trimmed by 7 bases and V by 4 bases; bases with no gene match: 6. Primers: 60 Vbeta forward and 13 Jbeta reverse. Clones were sequenced by immunoSEQ multiplex PCR, and TCRdb holds only the in-frame ones, with some missing. The table records around 140,000 clones, around 59% of them present only once. This rearrangement joins TRBV5-6 to TRBJ1-2; TRBD1 agrees at 8 bases. The source is a male donor in good health and CMV-seronegative. The sequenced material came from PBMCs. The CDR3 DNA follows: TGTGCCAGCAGCCAGGACAGGGCTCTTGGCTACACCTTC. It specifies CASSQDRALGYTF.